Listed here are 27 T cell receptor beta chains from one sample, sequenced in a study of blood T cell repertoires in COVID-19. The repertoire was sequenced with immunoSEQ multiplex PCR; TCRdb's copy has only in-frame clones and lacks some. Of 25,000 to 35,000 clones in the sample, 85% are singletons; the top ten hold more than 20%. Sequenced sample: peripheral blood. The receptors originated from a human donor in a cohort sampled during active COVID-19.

V is TRBV30 and J is TRBJ1-1, with a weak D call TRBD1 (5 bases). From germline, CDR1 is GTSNPN and CDR2 SVGIG (reference sequence). The CDR3 extends over 16 amino acids. Between the trimmed V and J ends, which lost 2 bases and 1 base, there was a span of 17 bases. DNA of the CDR3: TGTGCCTGGAGTTGGGCAGGGAGGCCTGGGAACACTGAAGCTTTCTTT. Protein product: CAWSWAGRPGNTEAFF.

This chain connects TRBV18 to TRBJ2-7; 7 positions agree with TRBD1. Per the germline V gene, CDR1 is KGHSH and CDR2 is LQKENI. The CDR3 has 16 residues. The V segment lost 6 bases and the J segment 5 bases; nucleotides outside the gene matches: 16. Here the CDR3 DNA reads TGTGCCAGCTCGCAGATTTTAGGGACAGAAGCCGACGAGCAGTACTTC. This sequence encodes CASSQILGTEADEQYF.

This sequence joins TRBV7-9 and TRBJ1-1, with TRBD1 matching 8 bases. Germline V CDR1 and CDR2: SEHNR, FQNEAQ (reference sequence). Unmatched junction bases numbered 9, after V lost 3 bases and J lost 0 bases. CDR3 length equals 17 residues. CDR3 in amino acids: CASSFHIGQGMNTEAFF. CDR3 DNA sequence: TGTGCCAGCAGCTTCCACATTGGACAGGGAATGAACACTGAAGCTTTCTTT.

The V and J genes are TRBV7-6 and TRBJ1-5; D not certain. Trimming removed 5 bases at V and 7 bases at J, with 18 bases between. Germline V CDR1 and CDR2: SGHVS, FNYEAQ. The CDR3 has 15 residues. The CDR3 DNA reads TGTGCCAGCAGCCCGAATAGCGGGAGAGGCCAGCCCCAGCATTTT. Translation gives CASSPNSGRGQPQHF.

The V call is TRBV14, the J call TRBJ1-5; 7 nucleotides agree with TRBD1. The CDR3 totals 16 residues. CDR1 is SGHDN and CDR2 is FVKESK in the germline V gene. Trimming at V came to 4 bases and at J to 7 bases, leaving 13 bases not matched to a gene. As DNA, the CDR3 is TGTGCCAGCAGCCCACTAACAGGGGTTAGGTGGCAGCCCCAGCATTTT. Protein sequence: CASSPLTGVRWQPQHF.

Here the CDR3 reads CASSEGAGRRGPSSYNEQFF. The CDR3 DNA is TGTGCCAGCAGCGAGGGGGCGGGGCGGAGGGGGCCGTCGTCCTACAATGAGCAGTTCTTC. The chain uses TRBV9 and TRBJ2-1, with a weak D call TRBD1 (7 bases). CDR1 and CDR2 from the germline V gene are SGDLS and YYNGEE. The CDR3 spans 20 residues. V lost 3 bases, J lost 1 base, and 26 bases lay in between.

This chain joins TRBV11-3 and TRBJ2-1; 11 nucleotides match TRBD1. Germline CDR1 SGHNT, CDR2 YENEEA. CDR3 size: 16 residues. V shed 4 bases and J 7 bases; nucleotides not matched to a gene: 9. DNA of the CDR3: TGTGCCAGCAGCTGGCGGTCAGGACAGGGGGCTAATGAGCAGTTCTTC. This gives the protein CASSWRSGQGANEQFF.

The chain is built from TRBV4-3 and TRBJ1-6; no definite D call. The CDR3 is made up of 16 amino acids. Germline V gives CDR1 LGHNA, CDR2 YSLEER. Trimming shortened V by 0 bases and J by 2 bases, and 8 bases separated the two germline ends. CDR3 residues: CASSQDLSTYNSPLHF. The CDR3 coding sequence is TGCGCCAGCAGCCAAGATCTGAGCACCTATAATTCACCCCTCCACTTT.

In DNA, the CDR3 is TGTGCCAGCAGCTCTAGGACAGGAGTCACCGGGGAGCTGTTTTTT. This encodes CASSSRTGVTGELFF. The chain combines TRBV7-2 with TRBJ2-2, with 7 bases aligning to TRBD1. V lost 4 bases to trimming and J lost 4 bases; unmatched junction nucleotides: 6. The CDR3 runs to 15 residues. Germline lookup yields CDR1 SGHTA and CDR2 FQGNSA. The complete variable domain, with remaining parts taken from reference TRBV7-2 and TRBJ2-2, reads GAGVSQSPSNKVTEKGKDVELRCDPISGHTALYWYRQSLGQGLEFLIYFQGNSAPDKSGLPSDRFSAERTGGSVSTLTIQRTQQEDSAVYLCASSSRTGVTGELFFGEGSRLTVL.

CDR3 DNA sequence: TGTGCCAGCAGCTTCTACAGGGGGCGCTACGAGCAGTACTTC. This translates into CASSFYRGRYEQYF. This chain uses TRBV5-6 with TRBJ2-7, with 9 bases matching TRBD1. The CDR3 runs 14 residues. V was clipped by 2 bases and J by 3 bases; unmatched bases: 3. Looked up from germline, CDR1 is SGHDT and CDR2 is YYEEEE.

The chain has TRBV7-9 and TRBJ1-4, with 7 bases identical to TRBD1. The J segment lost 6 bases and the V segment lost 5 bases, leaving 6 bases of the junction unmatched. The CDR3 has 14 residues. CDR1 SEHNR and CDR2 FQNEAQ come from the germline V gene (reference sequence). The CDR3 nucleotides are TGTGCCAGCAGCCCGACAGGGAGTGATGAAAAACTGTTTTTT. Translated: CASSPTGSDEKLFF.

The table lists this clone with many counts. J is TRBJ2-2 and V is TRBV5-1; D unresolved. CDR3 length: 17 amino acids. Trimming cost V 0 bases and J 0 bases, with 12 bases left between them. Germline lookup yields CDR1 SGHRS and CDR2 YFSETQ. The chain's CDR3 is CASSLGHRDPNTGELFF. DNA for the CDR3: TGCGCCAGCAGCTTGGGCCACAGAGACCCGAACACCGGGGAGCTGTTTTTT.

The chain joins TRBV6-5 to TRBJ1-3; the D gene is possibly TRBD1 (6 bases). V was pared by 4 bases and J by 4 bases, with 11 bases between. The germline CDR1 and CDR2 sequences are MNHEY and SVGAGI. This CDR3 spans 14 amino acids. The CDR3 here is CASSFGGLGNTIYF. The CDR3 DNA sequence: TGTGCCAGCAGTTTCGGGGGGCTCGGAAACACCATATATTTT.

This clone was recorded once. The J gene is TRBJ1-1, the V gene TRBV4-3; tentative D call: TRBD1 (5 bases). This CDR3 spans 17 amino acids. V was trimmed by 2 bases and J by 3 bases, leaving 19 bases between them. Per the germline V gene, CDR1 is LGHNA and CDR2 is YSLEER. The CDR3 spells CASSQPADQGSDTEAFF. The CDR3 DNA follows: TGCGCCAGCAGCCAACCCGCAGATCAGGGATCGGACACTGAAGCTTTCTTT.

CDR3 amino acids: CASSLNPGENIQYF. In DNA form, the CDR3 reads TGTGCCAGCAGTCTTAATCCGGGAGAGAACATTCAGTACTTC. The rearrangement uses TRBV27 and TRBJ2-4, with D possibly matching TRBD2 (6 bases). Germline values: CDR1 MNHEY, CDR2 SMNVEV (reference sequence). This CDR3 is built from 14 residues. V lost 5 bases and J lost 7, with 15 bases in between.

The chain links TRBV4-1 to TRBJ1-6, with 7 bases lining up with TRBD1. Per the germline V gene, CDR1 is MGHRA and CDR2 is YSYEKL. This CDR3 is built from 16 residues. V was pared by 0 bases and J by 5 bases, with 4 bases of the junction left unmatched. The CDR3 DNA sequence: TGCGCCAGCAGCCAAGAATTAACAGGGGATAATTCACCCCTCCACTTT. This sequence encodes CASSQELTGDNSPLHF.

This clone appeared a few times. The rearrangement joins TRBV9 to TRBJ2-5; D gene ambiguous. The CDR3 is 13 amino acids. V lost 0 bases and J lost 1, with 4 bases in between. Germline V CDR1 and CDR2: SGDLS, YYNGEE. The CDR3 sequence: CASSVASQETQYF. As DNA, the CDR3 is TGTGCCAGCAGCGTAGCCAGCCAAGAGACCCAGTACTTC.

This chain links TRBV15 with TRBJ2-7; D unclear. V was trimmed by 8 bases and J by 2 bases, leaving 10 bases between them. CDR3 size: 12 residues. Germline values: CDR1 LNHNV, CDR2 YYDKDF (reference sequence). The CDR3 region has the DNA TGTGCCACCTCTGTTTTTGCCTACGAGCAGTACTTC. This sequence encodes CATSVFAYEQYF.

This clone was observed once. V is TRBV6-4 and J is TRBJ2-5; 8 bases agree with TRBD1. The ends lost 6 bases at V and 4 bases at J; junction bases unmatched: 7. The germline gives CDR1 MRHNA, CDR2 SNTAGT. There are 14 residues in the CDR3. The CDR3 sequence is CASSPTDRVETQYF. CDR3 DNA: TGTGCCAGCAGCCCCACGGACAGGGTAGAGACCCAGTACTTC.

This clone appeared once. The chain carries TRBV7-8 and TRBJ1-1, with D uncertain. V lost 1 base to trimming and J lost 3 bases, with 9 bases between them. Looked up from germline, CDR1 is SGHVS and CDR2 is FQNEAQ. The CDR3 length is 14 residues. The CDR3 DNA is TGTGCCAGCAGCTTAGACAGTCGTCACACTGAAGCTTTCTTT. Protein product: CASSLDSRHTEAFF.

V gene TRBV7-2 combines with J gene TRBJ2-7, with 13 nucleotides matching TRBD2. Losses at the gene ends were 6 bases for V and 2 bases for J; bases not matched to a gene: 4. This CDR3 contains 15 residues. Germline V gene sequence: CDR1 SGHTA, CDR2 FQGNSA. CDR3: CASRYTSGGAYEQYF. CDR3 DNA sequence: TGTGCCAGCAGATATACTAGCGGGGGGGCCTACGAGCAGTACTTC.

This clone was found a few times. The chain carries TRBV7-3 and TRBJ2-7; no firm D call. V lost 4 bases and J lost 4, with 11 bases in between. In germline, CDR1 is SGHTA, CDR2 FQGTGA. The CDR3 loop spans 13 amino acids. The CDR3 coding sequence is TGTGCCAGCAGCTCAGACAAACAGTACGAGCAGTACTTC. Protein sequence: CASSSDKQYEQYF.

The V call is TRBV5-6, the J call TRBJ1-6, with 8 bases lining up with TRBD1. Unmatched junction bases numbered 7, after V lost 5 bases and J lost 9 bases. The CDR3 loop spans 14 amino acids. The germline V gene encodes CDR1 SGHDT and CDR2 YYEEEE. The CDR3 loop reads CASSQDRGSSPLHF. CDR3 sequence (DNA): TGTGCCAGCAGTCAAGACAGGGGAAGTTCACCCCTCCACTTT.

The chain joins TRBV11-2 to TRBJ2-3, with TRBD2 identical over 10 bases. V was clipped by 5 bases and J by 2 bases; unmatched bases: 1. Germline assignment: CDR1 SGHAT and CDR2 FQNNGV. The CDR3 spans 14 residues. The CDR3 loop reads CASSGLADTDTQYF. CDR3 bases: TGTGCCAGCAGCGGACTAGCGGACACAGATACGCAGTATTTT.

The rearrangement links TRBV9 to TRBJ2-5; maybe TRBD1 (5 bases). This CDR3 has 14 amino acids. Germline V gives CDR1 SGDLS, CDR2 YYNGEE. Trimming shortened V by 3 bases and J by 4 bases, and 13 bases separated the two germline ends. The CDR3 is CASSAGPQGETQYF. The CDR3 nucleotides read TGTGCCAGCAGCGCAGGGCCCCAAGGAGAGACCCAGTACTTC.

The chain recombines TRBV24-1 with TRBJ2-5; D is possibly TRBD1 (6 bases). V lost 1 base and J lost 4, with 12 bases in between. The CDR3 has 15 residues. Germline V lookup: CDR1 KGHDR, CDR2 SFDVKD. The CDR3 region is CATSDLGQGRETQYF. CDR3 nucleotides: TGTGCCACCAGTGATTTAGGGCAGGGGAGAGAGACCCAGTACTTC.

The chain couples TRBV16 to TRBJ1-2; TRBD1 is a possible D gene (5 bases). V gave up 3 bases and J gave up 6 bases, with 8 bases separating them. The CDR3 has 12 amino acids. CDR1 KGHSY and CDR2 FQNENV come from the germline V gene. Here the CDR3 reads CASSHTGDGYTF. CDR3 in DNA: TGTGCCAGCAGCCACACGGGGGATGGCTACACCTTC.